This entry features one TCR beta chain sequence. The antigen remains unidentified. The data stem from a study of response to subunit inactivated influenza vaccine. Findings and limits, study-wide: Authors proposed each seasonal influenza vaccination draws in few new T cells.

TCRdb called the RT-PCR reads again in MiXCR, with one record for every CDR3 protein. The sample holds 300,000 to 350,000 distinct CDR3 sequences, 22% seen once. Trimming stripped 3 bases from V and 6 bases from J, with 15 bases between. The CDR3 is 14 amino acids. Germline assignment: CDR1 MNHEY and CDR2 SMNVEV (reference sequence). The sample in question was PBMCs from blood, obtained approximately 20 months after vaccination. The sequence derives from a man between 50 and 69 years old who received an inactivated influenza vaccine. The chain uses TRBV27 and TRBJ2-7, with D tentatively TRBD2 (6 bases). The CDR3 reads CASSLTRGWLEQYF. CDR3 in DNA: TGTGCCAGCAGTTTGACTAGGGGCTGGCTCGAGCAGTACTTC.